This T cell receptor (beta chain) was captured in a study of shared clonotypes between healthy human individuals. Broader study findings: Limited genetic and exposure-history diversity came from having few donors.

Notes on this clone: What it binds is not known. This probably arose from a read error, given a far larger clone one base away.

Donors, without exception, were Caucasian adults residing in Nashville, Tennessee. Generated by immunoSEQ multiplex PCR, the TCRdb table keeps only in-frame clones and is missing some. The sample has over a million clones; around 78% are singletons. Per the germline V gene, CDR1 is SGDLS and CDR2 is YYNGEE. This CDR3 has 14 amino acids. V lost 4 bases to trimming and J lost 5 bases, with 15 bases between them. The source of this sequence is a man aged 18-30 years in good health. Some clones in this sample may be carry-over from other donors' samples. The J gene is TRBJ2-5, the V gene TRBV9, with unresolved D. Sequenced: memory CD4+ T cells from PBMCs. The subset here: CD45RA-negative fraction. The CDR3 DNA reads TGTGCCAGCAGCCCTACAGAGTACGGGGAGACCCAGTACTTC. It encodes CASSPTEYGETQYF.